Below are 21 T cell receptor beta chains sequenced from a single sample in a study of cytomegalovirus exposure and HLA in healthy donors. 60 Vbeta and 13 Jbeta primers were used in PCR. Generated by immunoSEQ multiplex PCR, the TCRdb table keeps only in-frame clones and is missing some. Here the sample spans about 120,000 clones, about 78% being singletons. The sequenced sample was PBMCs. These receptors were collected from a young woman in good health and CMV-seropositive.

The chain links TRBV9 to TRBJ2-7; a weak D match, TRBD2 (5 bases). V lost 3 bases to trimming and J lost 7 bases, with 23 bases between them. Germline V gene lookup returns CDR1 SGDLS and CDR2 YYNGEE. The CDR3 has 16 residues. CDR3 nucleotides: TGTGCCAGCAGCGCCTCCCCTCAACCCGGGGTGGGAGAGCAGTACTTC. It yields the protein CASSASPQPGVGEQYF.

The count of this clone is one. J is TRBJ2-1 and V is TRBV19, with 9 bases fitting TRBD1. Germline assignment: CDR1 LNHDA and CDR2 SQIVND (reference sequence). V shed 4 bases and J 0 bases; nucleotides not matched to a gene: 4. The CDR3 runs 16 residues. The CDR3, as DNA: TGTGCCAGTAGTACCAACAGGGGGCTCTCCTACAATGAGCAGTTCTTC. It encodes CASSTNRGLSYNEQFF. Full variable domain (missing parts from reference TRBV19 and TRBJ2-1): DGGITQSPKYLFRKEGQNVTLSCEQNLNHDAMYWYRQDPGQGLRLIYYSQIVNDFQKGDIAEGYSVSREKKESFPLTVTSAQKNPTAFYLCASSTNRGLSYNEQFFGPGTRLTVL.

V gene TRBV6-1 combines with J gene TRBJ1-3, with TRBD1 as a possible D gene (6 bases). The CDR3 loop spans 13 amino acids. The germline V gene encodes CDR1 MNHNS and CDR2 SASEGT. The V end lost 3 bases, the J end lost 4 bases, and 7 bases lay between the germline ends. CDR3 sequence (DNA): TGTGCCAGCAGTGACAGGGGCGGAAACACCATATATTTT. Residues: CASSDRGGNTIYF.

CDR3 residues: CASSQVDSNKYEQYF. CDR3 nucleotides: TGCGCCAGCAGCCAAGTGGACAGTAATAAGTACGAGCAGTACTTC. The chain couples TRBV4-1 to TRBJ2-7, with D possibly being TRBD1 (6 bases). V dropped 1 base and J dropped 4 bases, with 14 bases sitting between them. Germline V gene data show CDR1 as MGHRA and CDR2 as YSYEKL. The CDR3 is 15 residues long.

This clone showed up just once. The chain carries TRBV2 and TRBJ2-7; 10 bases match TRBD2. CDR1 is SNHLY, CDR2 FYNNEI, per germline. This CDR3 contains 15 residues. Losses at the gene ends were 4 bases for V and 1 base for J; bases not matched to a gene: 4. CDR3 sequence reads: CASSAASGSSYEQYF. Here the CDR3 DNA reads TGTGCCAGCAGTGCGGCTAGCGGGAGTTCCTACGAGCAGTACTTC. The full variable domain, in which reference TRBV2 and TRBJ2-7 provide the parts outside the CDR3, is EPEVTQTPSHQVTQMGQEVILRCVPISNHLYFYWYRQILGQKVEFLVSFYNNEISEKSEIFDDQFSVERPDGSNFTLKIRSTKLEDSAMYFCASSAASGSSYEQYFGPGTRLTVT.

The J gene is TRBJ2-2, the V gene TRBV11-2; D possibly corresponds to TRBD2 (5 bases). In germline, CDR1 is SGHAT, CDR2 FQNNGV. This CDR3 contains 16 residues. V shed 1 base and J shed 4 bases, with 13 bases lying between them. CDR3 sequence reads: CASSLGSIEGTGELFF. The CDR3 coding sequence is TGTGCCAGCAGCTTAGGGTCCATCGAGGGCACCGGGGAGCTGTTTTTT.

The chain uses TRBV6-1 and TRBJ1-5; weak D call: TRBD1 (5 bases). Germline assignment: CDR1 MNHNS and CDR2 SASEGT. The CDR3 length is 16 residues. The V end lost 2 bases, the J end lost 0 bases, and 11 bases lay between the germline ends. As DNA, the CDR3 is TGTGCCAGCAGTGAATTGACAGCTTATAGCAATCAGCCCCAGCATTTT. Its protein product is CASSELTAYSNQPQHF.

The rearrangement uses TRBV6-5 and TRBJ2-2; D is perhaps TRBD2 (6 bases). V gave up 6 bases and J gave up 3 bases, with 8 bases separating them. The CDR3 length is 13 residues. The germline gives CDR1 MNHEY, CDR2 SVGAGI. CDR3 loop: CASSSGDTGELFF. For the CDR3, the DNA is TGTGCCAGCAGCTCGGGGGACACCGGGGAGCTGTTTTTT.

The CDR3 DNA follows: TGTGCCATCAGTGATAGTAAGCGGGACGTCCCCCCGAGCTCCTACAATGAGCAGTTCTTC. Translating gives CAISDSKRDVPPSSYNEQFF. The rearrangement links TRBV10-3 to TRBJ2-1, with 7 bases fitting TRBD2. CDR3 length: 20 residues. V lost 3 bases and J lost 0; bases outside the gene matches: 17. Germline-derived CDR1 and CDR2 are ENHRY and SYGVKD.

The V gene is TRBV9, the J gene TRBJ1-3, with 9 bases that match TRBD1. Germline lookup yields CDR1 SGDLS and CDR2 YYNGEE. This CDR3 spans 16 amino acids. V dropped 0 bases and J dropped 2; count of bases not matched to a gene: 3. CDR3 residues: CASSVGGTGTGNTIYF. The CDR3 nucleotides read TGTGCCAGCAGCGTAGGGGGGACAGGGACTGGAAACACCATATATTTT. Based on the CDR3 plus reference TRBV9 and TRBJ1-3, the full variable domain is DSGVTQTPKHLITATGQRVTLRCSPRSGDLSVYWYQQSLDQGLQFLIQYYNGEERAKGNILERFSAQQFPDLHSELNLSSLELGDSALYFCASSVGGTGTGNTIYFGEGSWLTVV.

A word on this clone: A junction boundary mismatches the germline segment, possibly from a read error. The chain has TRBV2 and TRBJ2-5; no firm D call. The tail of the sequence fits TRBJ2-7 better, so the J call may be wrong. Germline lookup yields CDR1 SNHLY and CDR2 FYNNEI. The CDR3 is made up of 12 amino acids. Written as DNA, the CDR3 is TGTGTCAGCAGTGACGGCGGATACGAGCAGTACTTC. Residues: CVSSDGGYEQYF.

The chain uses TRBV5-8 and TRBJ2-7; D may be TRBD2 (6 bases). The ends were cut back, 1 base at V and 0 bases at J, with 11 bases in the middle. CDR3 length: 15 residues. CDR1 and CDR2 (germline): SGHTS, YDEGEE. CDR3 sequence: CASSLLGGSSYEQYF. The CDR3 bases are TGTGCCAGCAGCTTGCTGGGGGGTAGCTCCTACGAGCAGTACTTC.

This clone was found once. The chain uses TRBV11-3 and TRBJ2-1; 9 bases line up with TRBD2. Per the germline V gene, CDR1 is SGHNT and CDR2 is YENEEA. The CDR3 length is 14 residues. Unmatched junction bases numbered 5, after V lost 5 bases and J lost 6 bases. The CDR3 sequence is CASSRGGDINEQFF. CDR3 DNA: TGTGCCAGCAGCCGCGGGGGGGATATCAATGAGCAGTTCTTC.

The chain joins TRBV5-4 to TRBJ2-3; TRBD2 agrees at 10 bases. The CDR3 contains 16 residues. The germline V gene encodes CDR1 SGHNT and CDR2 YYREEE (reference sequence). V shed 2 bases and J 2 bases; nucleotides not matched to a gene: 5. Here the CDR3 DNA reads TGTGCCAGCAGCTTTAAACTAGCGGGACTCACAGATACGCAGTATTTT. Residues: CASSFKLAGLTDTQYF. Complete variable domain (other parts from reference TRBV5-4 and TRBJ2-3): ETGVTQSPTHLIKTRGQQVTLRCSSQSGHNTVSWYQQALGQGPQFIFQYYREEENGRGNFPPRFSGLQFPNYSSELNVNALELDDSALYLCASSFKLAGLTDTQYFGPGTRLTVL.

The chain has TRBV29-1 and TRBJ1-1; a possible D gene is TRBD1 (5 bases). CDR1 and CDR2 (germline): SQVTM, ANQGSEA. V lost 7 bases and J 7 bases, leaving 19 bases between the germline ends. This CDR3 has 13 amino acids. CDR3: CSARRTPDSEAFF. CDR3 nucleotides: TGCAGCGCCCGACGAACGCCCGACAGTGAAGCTTTCTTT.

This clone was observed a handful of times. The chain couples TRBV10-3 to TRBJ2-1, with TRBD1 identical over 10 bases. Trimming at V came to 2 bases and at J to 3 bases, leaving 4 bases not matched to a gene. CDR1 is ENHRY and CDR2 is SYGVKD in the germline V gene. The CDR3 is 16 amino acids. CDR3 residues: CAISEEDRGFYNEQFF. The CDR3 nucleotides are TGTGCCATCAGTGAGGAGGACAGGGGGTTCTACAATGAGCAGTTCTTC.

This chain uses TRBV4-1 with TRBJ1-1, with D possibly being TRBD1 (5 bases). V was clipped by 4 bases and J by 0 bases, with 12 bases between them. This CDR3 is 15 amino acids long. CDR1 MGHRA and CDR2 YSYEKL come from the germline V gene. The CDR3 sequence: CASSPRVGMNTEAFF. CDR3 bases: TGCGCCAGCAGCCCCAGGGTAGGAATGAACACTGAAGCTTTCTTT.

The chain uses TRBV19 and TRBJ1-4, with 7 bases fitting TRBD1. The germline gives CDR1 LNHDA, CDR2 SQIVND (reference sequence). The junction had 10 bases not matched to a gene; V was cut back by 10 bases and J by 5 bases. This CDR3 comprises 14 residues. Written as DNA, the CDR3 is TGTGCCACTAGAACAGGGGTAAACAATGAAAAACTGTTTTTT. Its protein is CATRTGVNNEKLFF.

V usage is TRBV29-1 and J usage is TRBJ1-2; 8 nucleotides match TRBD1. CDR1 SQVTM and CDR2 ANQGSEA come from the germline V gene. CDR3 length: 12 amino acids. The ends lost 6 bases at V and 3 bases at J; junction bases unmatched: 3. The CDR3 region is CSVADRDYGYTF. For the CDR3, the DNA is TGCAGCGTCGCGGACAGGGACTATGGCTACACCTTC.

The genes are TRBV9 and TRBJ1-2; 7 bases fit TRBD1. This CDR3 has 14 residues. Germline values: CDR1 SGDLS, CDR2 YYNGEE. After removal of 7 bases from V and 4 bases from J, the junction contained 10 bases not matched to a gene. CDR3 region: CASSVGGPGYGYTF. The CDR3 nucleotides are TGTGCCAGCTCCGTAGGGGGCCCAGGCTATGGCTACACCTTC.

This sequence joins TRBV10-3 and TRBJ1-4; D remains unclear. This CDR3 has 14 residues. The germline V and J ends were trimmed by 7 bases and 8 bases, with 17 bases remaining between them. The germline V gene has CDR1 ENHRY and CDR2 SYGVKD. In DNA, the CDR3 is TGTGCCATCAACCCGGGTGGAACGGGAGAAAAACTGTTTTTT. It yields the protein CAINPGGTGEKLFF.